Given below is one T cell receptor beta chain in context. Its antigen is not identified. Trimming removed 6 bases from V and 6 bases from J, with 15 bases in between. The CDR3 has 12 amino acids. Per germline, CDR1 DFQATT and CDR2 SNEGSKA (reference sequence). This record belongs to a study of post-analysis software for immune sequencing data. For the study at large: In terms of disease course, relapsing-remitting, secondary progressive and progressive-relapsing multiple sclerosis were included. Study findings and constraints: Patients had higher frequencies than controls of roughly five TRBV segments, including TRBV5-6, TRBV5-1 and TRBV20-1. Significantly decreased normalized Chao1 diversity was recorded for multiple sclerosis patients relative to controls. When the samples were clustered directly with F measure, those that had been prepared in the same batch showed strong co-clustering.

The TCR beta cDNA libraries carried unique molecular identifiers. A population of about 0.95 to 10 million T cells gave rise to roughly 500,000 cDNA molecules. TCRdb reanalysed the PCR reads using MiXCR and keeps one entry per CDR3 protein. The sample holds roughly 730,000 distinct CDR3 sequences, around 27% seen once. This TCR derives from a girl aged 10-17 years with multiple sclerosis. What was sequenced was blood. This chain joins TRBV20-1 and TRBJ2-7; the D call may be TRBD1 or TRBD2 (5 bases each). The CDR3 protein is CSAIHSGTEQYF. The DNA for the CDR3 is TGCAGTGCCATCCACTCGGGGACCGAGCAGTACTTC.